These T cell receptor beta chains were read from a single sample in a study of cytomegalovirus exposure and HLA in healthy donors. TCRdb's table, derived via immunoSEQ multiplex PCR, lists solely in-frame clones and lacks some. The sample carries some 130,000 clones, about 79% recorded once. The sequenced sample consisted of PBMCs. The receptors shown here come from a man aged 18 to 35 in good health and CMV-seronegative. Both conserved end residues are part of each CDR3. The order of the fields is D gene, J gene, clone size, V gene, CDR3 protein, CDR3 DNA. The D gene is left open where the match is weak. The size field is filled for only some rows; it gives once, few, many or a size class.

D gene: TRBD2; J gene: TRBJ2-2; clone size: NA; V gene: TRBV4-3; CDR3 protein: CASSPGGDYGNTGELFF; CDR3 DNA: TGCGCCAGCAGCCCGGGGGGGGACTACGGGAACACCGGGGAGCTGTTTTTT
D gene: NA; J gene: TRBJ1-3; clone size: NA; V gene: TRBV6-1; CDR3 protein: CASSVRGSRNTIYF; CDR3 DNA: TGTGCCAGCAGTGTACGGGGTTCGAGAAACACCATATATTTT
D gene: NA; J gene: TRBJ1-4; clone size: NA; V gene: TRBV6-5; CDR3 protein: CASSYTERRGWLFF; CDR3 DNA: TGTGCCAGCAGTTACACCGAGCGCAGGGGTTGGCTGTTTTTT
D gene: NA; J gene: TRBJ2-7; clone size: once; V gene: TRBV4-3; CDR3 protein: CASSQEGNRHVPRYEQYF; CDR3 DNA: TGCGCCAGCAGCCAAGAGGGGAACAGGCACGTCCCCCGATACGAGCAGTACTTC
D gene: TRBD2; J gene: TRBJ2-1; clone size: many; V gene: TRBV7-3; CDR3 protein: CASSSGAYNEQFF; CDR3 DNA: TGTGCCAGTTCTAGCGGGGCATACAATGAGCAGTTCTTC
D gene: TRBD1; J gene: TRBJ2-7; clone size: NA; V gene: TRBV18; CDR3 protein: CASSPRDRTYGQYF; CDR3 DNA: TGTGCCAGCTCACCCCGGGACAGGACCTACGGGCAGTACTTC
D gene: TRBD2; J gene: TRBJ2-3; clone size: NA; V gene: TRBV29-1; CDR3 protein: CSVGGRLTDTQYF; CDR3 DNA: TGCAGCGTTGGCGGGAGACTAACAGATACGCAGTATTTT
D gene: NA; J gene: TRBJ1-3; clone size: NA; V gene: TRBV6-5; CDR3 protein: CASSSRGTGNTIYF; CDR3 DNA: TGTGCCAGCAGCTCCAGGGGAACTGGAAACACCATATATTTT
D gene: NA; J gene: TRBJ1-5; clone size: NA; V gene: TRBV2; CDR3 protein: CASSELTGSNQPQHF; CDR3 DNA: TGTGCCAGCAGTGAACTTACAGGAAGCAATCAGCCCCAGCATTTT
D gene: TRBD2; J gene: TRBJ2-7; clone size: NA; V gene: TRBV14; CDR3 protein: CASSQERLAGVTYEQYF; CDR3 DNA: TGTGCCAGCAGCCAAGAAAGACTAGCGGGAGTTACCTACGAGCAGTACTTC
D gene: TRBD1; J gene: TRBJ1-5; clone size: NA; V gene: TRBV2; CDR3 protein: CASSEARGTGGYSNQPQHF; CDR3 DNA: TGTGCCAGCAGTGAAGCGCGTGGGACAGGAGGGTATAGCAATCAGCCCCAGCATTTT
D gene: TRBD1; J gene: TRBJ2-1; clone size: NA; V gene: TRBV5-4; CDR3 protein: CASSSKTGGNEQFF; CDR3 DNA: TGTGCCAGCAGCTCGAAAACAGGGGGCAATGAGCAGTTCTTC
D gene: NA; J gene: TRBJ1-2; clone size: few; V gene: TRBV7-9; CDR3 protein: CSSSHRVERGSGYGYTF; CDR3 DNA: TGTTCCAGCAGCCACAGGGTGGAGAGAGGGTCGGGCTATGGCTACACCTTC
D gene: TRBD2; J gene: TRBJ2-5; clone size: NA; V gene: TRBV5-1; CDR3 protein: CASSLYNVAGGSRETQYF; CDR3 DNA: TGCGCCAGCAGCTTGTATAATGTGGCGGGAGGATCAAGGGAGACCCAGTACTTC
D gene: TRBD2; J gene: TRBJ2-1; clone size: NA; V gene: TRBV9; CDR3 protein: CASGSGGGARGEQFF; CDR3 DNA: TGTGCCAGCGGGAGTGGGGGAGGGGCTCGGGGTGAGCAGTTCTTC
D gene: NA; J gene: TRBJ1-6; clone size: NA; V gene: TRBV6-5; CDR3 protein: CASSNLGVALSPLHF; CDR3 DNA: TGTGCCAGCAGCAACCTCGGGGTCGCTTTGTCACCCCTCCACTTT
D gene: TRBD2; J gene: TRBJ2-7; clone size: NA; V gene: TRBV28; CDR3 protein: CASSQTSGGLYEQYF; CDR3 DNA: TGTGCCAGCAGCCAGACTAGCGGGGGACTCTACGAGCAGTACTTC
D gene: NA; J gene: TRBJ1-2; clone size: NA; V gene: TRBV4-2; CDR3 protein: CASSQDPGDSGYTF; CDR3 DNA: TGTGCCAGCAGCCAAGATCCAGGGGATTCTGGCTACACCTTC
D gene: NA; J gene: TRBJ2-3; clone size: few; V gene: TRBV30; CDR3 protein: CAWSVRGRDTQYF; CDR3 DNA: TGTGCCTGGAGTGTACGCGGCAGAGATACGCAGTATTTT
D gene: TRBD1; J gene: TRBJ2-4; clone size: NA; V gene: TRBV23-1; CDR3 protein: CASSQSRDRGLQAKNIQYF; CDR3 DNA: TGCGCCAGCAGTCAATCACGGGACAGGGGCCTACAAGCCAAAAACATTCAGTACTTC
D gene: NA; J gene: TRBJ1-5; clone size: NA; V gene: TRBV6-6; CDR3 protein: CASSKTGLGNQPQHF; CDR3 DNA: TGTGCCAGCAGTAAGACGGGACTTGGCAATCAGCCCCAGCATTTT
D gene: NA; J gene: TRBJ2-3; clone size: NA; V gene: TRBV5-4; CDR3 protein: CASSLDSHTQYF; CDR3 DNA: TGTGCCAGCAGCTTGGACAGTCATACGCAGTATTTT
D gene: TRBD1; J gene: TRBJ2-4; clone size: NA; V gene: TRBV2; CDR3 protein: CASSEQDRGQNIQYF; CDR3 DNA: TGTGCCAGCAGTGAGCAGGACAGGGGACAAAACATTCAGTACTTC
D gene: NA; J gene: TRBJ2-2; clone size: NA; V gene: TRBV4-2; CDR3 protein: CASSQELAGGELFF; CDR3 DNA: TGTGCCAGCAGCCAGGAACTAGCTGGCGGGGAGCTGTTTTTT
D gene: TRBD1; J gene: TRBJ1-5; clone size: NA; V gene: TRBV10-2; CDR3 protein: CASRSGGTGGDQPQHF; CDR3 DNA: TGCGCCAGCAGGAGTGGTGGGACAGGGGGGGATCAGCCCCAGCATTTT
D gene: TRBD2; J gene: TRBJ2-7; clone size: NA; V gene: TRBV28; CDR3 protein: CASSFRGVNYEQYF; CDR3 DNA: TGTGCCAGCAGTTTCCGGGGGGTCAACTACGAGCAGTACTTC
D gene: TRBD1; J gene: TRBJ1-2; clone size: NA; V gene: TRBV19; CDR3 protein: CASRGLDRDFSYGYTF; CDR3 DNA: TGTGCCAGTAGAGGGCTGGACAGGGATTTCAGCTATGGCTACACCTTC
D gene: TRBD2; J gene: TRBJ2-7; clone size: NA; V gene: TRBV18; CDR3 protein: CASSPTGTSSYEQYF; CDR3 DNA: TGTGCCAGCTCACCGACCGGGACTAGTTCCTACGAGCAGTACTTC
D gene: TRBD1; J gene: TRBJ2-1; clone size: few; V gene: TRBV25-1; CDR3 protein: CASSEGQGTDWNEQFF; CDR3 DNA: TGTGCCAGCAGTGAAGGACAGGGGACGGATTGGAATGAGCAGTTCTTC
D gene: TRBD2; J gene: TRBJ2-3; clone size: NA; V gene: TRBV28; CDR3 protein: CASSPPEWRELHF; CDR3 DNA: TGTGCCAGCAGTCCTCCTGAATGGCGGGAGTTGCATTTT
D gene: TRBD1; J gene: TRBJ1-2; clone size: NA; V gene: TRBV2; CDR3 protein: CASSRFRDRAGYTF; CDR3 DNA: TGTGCCAGCAGTCGATTCCGGGACAGGGCTGGCTACACCTTC
D gene: NA; J gene: TRBJ1-1; clone size: few; V gene: TRBV6-1; CDR3 protein: CASKRVTEAFF; CDR3 DNA: TGTGCCAGCAAGAGGGTCACTGAAGCTTTCTTT
D gene: NA; J gene: TRBJ2-5; clone size: NA; V gene: TRBV7-2; CDR3 protein: CASSPWGELETQYF; CDR3 DNA: TGTGCCAGCAGCCCTTGGGGGGAGCTAGAGACCCAGTACTTC
D gene: TRBD1; J gene: TRBJ1-1; clone size: NA; V gene: TRBV5-6; CDR3 protein: CAIMTGVDAFF; CDR3 DNA: TGTGCCATAATGACAGGGGTGGATGCTTTCTTT
D gene: NA; J gene: TRBJ1-5; clone size: NA; V gene: TRBV27; CDR3 protein: CASSLAAGQPQHF; CDR3 DNA: TGTGCCAGCAGTTTGGCTGCGGGGCAGCCCCAGCATTTT
D gene: TRBD1; J gene: TRBJ2-3; clone size: NA; V gene: TRBV5-1; CDR3 protein: CASSPGQGTDTQYF; CDR3 DNA: TGCGCCAGCAGCCCGGGACAGGGAACAGATACGCAGTATTTT
D gene: NA; J gene: TRBJ1-4; clone size: NA; V gene: TRBV9; CDR3 protein: CASNLRGWTNEKLFF; CDR3 DNA: TGTGCCAGCAACCTAAGGGGTTGGACTAATGAAAAACTGTTTTTT
D gene: TRBD2; J gene: TRBJ2-3; clone size: NA; V gene: TRBV6-5; CDR3 protein: CASRRLAGATDTQYF; CDR3 DNA: TGTGCCAGCAGACGGCTAGCGGGAGCAACAGATACGCAGTATTTT
D gene: TRBD1; J gene: TRBJ2-5; clone size: few; V gene: TRBV28; CDR3 protein: CASSSDRKETQYF; CDR3 DNA: TGTGCCAGCAGTTCGGACAGGAAAGAGACCCAGTACTTC
D gene: NA; J gene: TRBJ2-2; clone size: NA; V gene: TRBV18; CDR3 protein: CASSPQRRVLENTGELFF; CDR3 DNA: TGTGCCAGCTCACCACAAAGGAGAGTATTGGAAAACACCGGGGAGCTGTTTTTT
D gene: NA; J gene: TRBJ1-3; clone size: NA; V gene: TRBV27; CDR3 protein: CASSSLFSGNTIYF; CDR3 DNA: TGTGCCAGCAGTTCGCTATTCTCTGGAAACACCATATATTTT
D gene: TRBD2; J gene: TRBJ2-3; clone size: NA; V gene: TRBV2; CDR3 protein: CASRPRAGGFTDTQYF; CDR3 DNA: TGTGCCAGCAGACCTCGGGCGGGAGGATTCACAGATACGCAGTATTTT
D gene: NA; J gene: TRBJ1-1; clone size: NA; V gene: TRBV6-5; CDR3 protein: CATLEGGAMNTEAFF; CDR3 DNA: TGTGCCACCCTGGAGGGGGGGGCCATGAACACTGAAGCTTTCTTT
D gene: NA; J gene: TRBJ2-7; clone size: NA; V gene: TRBV5-5; CDR3 protein: CASSLAPLAQYEQYF; CDR3 DNA: TGTGCCAGCAGCTTGGCCCCCCTAGCACAATACGAGCAGTACTTC
D gene: NA; J gene: TRBJ2-1; clone size: NA; V gene: TRBV14; CDR3 protein: CASSPPGKTYNEQFF; CDR3 DNA: TGTGCCAGCAGCCCCCCAGGCAAGACCTACAATGAGCAGTTCTTC
D gene: TRBD2; J gene: TRBJ2-1; clone size: NA; V gene: TRBV30; CDR3 protein: CAWISGTSYNEQFF; CDR3 DNA: TGTGCCTGGATCAGCGGGACCTCCTACAATGAGCAGTTCTTC
D gene: NA; J gene: TRBJ2-5; clone size: NA; V gene: TRBV18; CDR3 protein: CASSNREETQYF; CDR3 DNA: TGTGCCAGCTCAAACAGGGAGGAGACCCAGTACTTC
D gene: TRBD2; J gene: TRBJ2-5; clone size: NA; V gene: TRBV19; CDR3 protein: CASSSLAGGGQETQYF; CDR3 DNA: TGTGCCAGTAGTTCGCTCGCGGGAGGGGGCCAAGAGACCCAGTACTTC
D gene: TRBD2; J gene: TRBJ2-2; clone size: NA; V gene: TRBV9; CDR3 protein: CATAAGTSASTGELFF; CDR3 DNA: TGTGCCACCGCGGCCGGGACTAGCGCCAGCACCGGGGAGCTGTTTTTT
D gene: NA; J gene: TRBJ1-2; clone size: NA; V gene: TRBV9; CDR3 protein: CASSVMVQNYGYTF; CDR3 DNA: TGTGCCAGCAGCGTAATGGTTCAGAACTATGGCTACACCTTC
D gene: NA; J gene: TRBJ2-2; clone size: NA; V gene: TRBV7-9; CDR3 protein: CATKSLAGELFF; CDR3 DNA: TGTGCCACAAAGAGTCTGGCCGGGGAGCTGTTTTTT
D gene: TRBD2; J gene: TRBJ2-1; clone size: NA; V gene: TRBV19; CDR3 protein: CASSIGLAGAYNEQFF; CDR3 DNA: TGTGCCAGTAGTATAGGGCTAGCGGGAGCCTACAATGAGCAGTTCTTC
D gene: NA; J gene: TRBJ1-4; clone size: NA; V gene: TRBV30; CDR3 protein: CAWSRVSQGIGKLFF; CDR3 DNA: TGTGCCTGGAGCCGCGTCAGCCAGGGGATCGGGAAACTGTTTTTT
D gene: TRBD1; J gene: TRBJ2-7; clone size: NA; V gene: TRBV6-1; CDR3 protein: CASSAGTADTYEQYF; CDR3 DNA: TGTGCCAGCAGTGCCGGGACAGCCGATACCTACGAGCAGTACTTC
D gene: TRBD2; J gene: TRBJ2-2; clone size: few; V gene: TRBV10-3; CDR3 protein: CAISESILGGRYTGELFF; CDR3 DNA: TGTGCCATCAGTGAGTCGATCCTCGGGGGGAGGTACACCGGGGAGCTGTTTTTT
D gene: TRBD2; J gene: TRBJ2-7; clone size: NA; V gene: TRBV27; CDR3 protein: CASSILGGGDEQYF; CDR3 DNA: TGTGCCAGCAGCATCCTGGGGGGAGGGGACGAGCAGTACTTC